The entry below gives a single TCR beta chain sequence along with its context. Its antigen is as yet unknown. This specimen comes from a study of Ad26.COV2.S vaccination and SARS-CoV-2 variants. As for the study in general: The trial was COV1001 and the donor's arm was Ad26.COV2.S.

Germline V CDR1 and CDR2: LNHDA, SQIVND (reference sequence). This CDR3 region has 16 residues. Trimming removed 7 bases at V and 4 bases at J, with 22 bases between. Overall study results and limits: Reportedly, spike-specific CD8+ and CD4+ T cell responses achieved substantial breadth once vaccination had taken place. Recipients of vaccine and of placebo showed similar breadth of their non-spike TCR repertoires.

Measured with immunoSEQ multiplex PCR; TCRdb has only the in-frame clones, and not every one. The table lists about 410,000 clones, around nine tenths of them singletons. Specified treatment: some 20 received Ad26.COV2.S at low or high dose, single or two shots; 5 received placebo; per-sample allocation not given. Repertoires come from day 63 after the first vaccine or placebo injection. An adult aged 18-55 years in Boston served as the donor. The rearrangement uses TRBV19 and TRBJ1-2; D not resolved. The starting material was peripheral blood, obtained in a trial of Ad26.COV2.S vaccine versus placebo. The receptor was derived from a person aged 18 to 59 who received the Ad26.COV2.S COVID-19 vaccine or a placebo. As DNA, the CDR3 is TGTGCCAGTACCGATAGGCTCGGGCCTAAGGGCTATGGCTACACCTTC. This gives the protein CASTDRLGPKGYGYTF.